A selection of T cell receptor beta chains follows, all from one sample in a study of cytomegalovirus exposure and HLA in healthy donors. Measured with immunoSEQ multiplex PCR; TCRdb has only the in-frame clones, and not every one. This table holds 150,000 or so clones, 60% to 80% found once. The sequencing sample was made of PBMCs. The receptors shown here come from a male donor in good health and CMV-seronegative. Each CDR3 is given with its conserved first and last residue. The order of the fields is J gene, D gene, clone size, V gene, CDR3 protein, CDR3 DNA. A D gene is named only where the DNA matches it firmly. Not all rows give a size; the values are once, few, many and, for expanded clones, a class.

J gene: TRBJ1-5
D gene: TRBD1
clone size: .
V gene: TRBV30
CDR3 protein: CAWSATGLGTPKHF
CDR3 DNA: TGTGCCTGGAGTGCGACAGGGTTGGGCACTCCAAAGCATTTT

J gene: TRBJ2-7
D gene: TRBD1
clone size: .
V gene: TRBV27
CDR3 protein: CASSLRQGALDEQYF
CDR3 DNA: TGTGCCAGCAGTTTACGCCAGGGGGCCCTCGACGAGCAGTACTTC

J gene: TRBJ2-7
D gene: TRBD2
clone size: .
V gene: TRBV7-2
CDR3 protein: CASSRAGLAGARKYEQYF
CDR3 DNA: TGTGCCAGCAGTCGAGCCGGACTAGCGGGAGCGAGAAAATACGAGCAGTACTTC

J gene: TRBJ2-1
D gene: TRBD1
clone size: .
V gene: TRBV5-6
CDR3 protein: CASSPGQISLGEQFF
CDR3 DNA: TGTGCCAGCAGCCCGGGACAGATTAGCCTTGGTGAGCAGTTCTTC

J gene: TRBJ2-3
D gene: TRBD2
clone size: .
V gene: TRBV28
CDR3 protein: CASVGLAGTSTDTQYF
CDR3 DNA: TGTGCCAGCGTTGGACTAGCGGGGACCAGCACAGATACGCAGTATTTT

J gene: TRBJ2-5
D gene: TRBD1
clone size: .
V gene: TRBV6-5
CDR3 protein: CASSYTGAVETQYF
CDR3 DNA: TGTGCCAGCAGTTATACAGGGGCGGTTGAGACCCAGTACTTC

J gene: TRBJ1-2
D gene: .
clone size: .
V gene: TRBV7-3
CDR3 protein: CASSSPSGGTF
CDR3 DNA: TGTGCCAGCAGCTCCCCGAGCGGGGGCACCTTC

J gene: TRBJ1-4
D gene: .
clone size: once
V gene: TRBV21-1
CDR3 protein: CASSKDVGGRVF
CDR3 DNA: TGTGCCAGCAGCAAAGATGTCGGAGGCCGGGTTTTT

J gene: TRBJ2-6
D gene: .
clone size: .
V gene: TRBV2
CDR3 protein: CASREGSSPGANVLTF
CDR3 DNA: TGTGCCAGCAGGGAGGGTTCGTCCCCTGGGGCCAACGTCCTGACTTTC

J gene: TRBJ1-2
D gene: TRBD1
clone size: .
V gene: TRBV6-1
CDR3 protein: CASSDRGLANYGYTF
CDR3 DNA: TGTGCCAGCAGTGACAGGGGGCTAGCTAACTATGGCTACACCTTC

J gene: TRBJ2-5
D gene: TRBD1
clone size: .
V gene: TRBV7-6
CDR3 protein: CASSSPQGAFETQYF
CDR3 DNA: TGTGCCAGCAGTTCCCCCCAGGGGGCCTTTGAGACCCAGTACTTC

J gene: TRBJ2-3
D gene: TRBD2
clone size: .
V gene: TRBV7-9
CDR3 protein: CASSRGLAGVGSDTQYF
CDR3 DNA: TGTGCCAGCAGCCGGGGACTAGCGGGGGTGGGTTCAGATACGCAGTATTTT

J gene: TRBJ2-5
D gene: TRBD2
clone size: .
V gene: TRBV11-2
CDR3 protein: CASSLAPAGKETQYF
CDR3 DNA: TGTGCCAGCAGCTTAGCACCAGCGGGAAAAGAGACCCAGTACTTC

J gene: TRBJ1-5
D gene: .
clone size: few
V gene: TRBV28
CDR3 protein: CASSDESRGVQPQHF
CDR3 DNA: TGTGCCAGCAGCGACGAGAGCAGGGGTGTCCAGCCCCAGCATTTT

J gene: TRBJ2-7
D gene: .
clone size: few
V gene: TRBV18
CDR3 protein: CASSPFDRSKPYEQYF
CDR3 DNA: TGTGCCAGCTCCCCCTTCGACAGATCCAAGCCCTACGAGCAGTACTTC

J gene: TRBJ2-7
D gene: TRBD1
clone size: few
V gene: TRBV4-3
CDR3 protein: CASSSGQGRYEQYF
CDR3 DNA: TGCGCCAGCAGTTCCGGACAGGGGAGATACGAGCAGTACTTC

J gene: TRBJ1-1
D gene: TRBD1
clone size: .
V gene: TRBV7-3
CDR3 protein: CASSLDGAGGTEAFF
CDR3 DNA: TGTGCCAGCAGCTTGGACGGGGCAGGGGGCACTGAAGCTTTCTTT

J gene: TRBJ1-1
D gene: .
clone size: .
V gene: TRBV6-5
CDR3 protein: CASSYFWGPTEAFF
CDR3 DNA: TGTGCCAGCAGTTACTTTTGGGGGCCAACTGAAGCTTTCTTT

J gene: TRBJ2-3
D gene: .
clone size: .
V gene: TRBV9
CDR3 protein: CASSLPLSGGVGDTQYF
CDR3 DNA: TGTGCCAGCAGCCTCCCTCTATCGGGGGGCGTGGGAGATACGCAGTATTTT

J gene: TRBJ2-2
D gene: TRBD1
clone size: .
V gene: TRBV6-5
CDR3 protein: CASSWGQGAGELFF
CDR3 DNA: TGTGCCAGCAGTTGGGGACAGGGCGCCGGGGAGCTGTTTTTT

J gene: TRBJ1-1
D gene: TRBD1
clone size: .
V gene: TRBV10-3
CDR3 protein: CAIRTGSEGTEAFF
CDR3 DNA: TGTGCCATACGGACAGGGAGTGAGGGCACTGAAGCTTTCTTT

J gene: TRBJ2-7
D gene: TRBD1
clone size: .
V gene: TRBV27
CDR3 protein: CASSLGGQGIYEQYF
CDR3 DNA: TGTGCCAGCAGTTTGGGCGGACAGGGCATCTACGAGCAGTACTTC

J gene: TRBJ1-1
D gene: .
clone size: .
V gene: TRBV4-3
CDR3 protein: CASSRAGGTEAFF
CDR3 DNA: TGCGCCAGCAGCAGGGCTGGAGGCACTGAAGCTTTCTTT

J gene: TRBJ2-3
D gene: .
clone size: .
V gene: TRBV15
CDR3 protein: CATSRATLAEKILGTDTQYF
CDR3 DNA: TGTGCCACCAGCAGGGCAACTTTAGCGGAAAAAATCTTGGGCACAGATACGCAGTATTTT

J gene: TRBJ2-7
D gene: TRBD2
clone size: .
V gene: TRBV11-2
CDR3 protein: CASSRTSPLPSYEQYF
CDR3 DNA: TGTGCCAGCAGCCGGACTAGTCCCCTTCCTTCGTACGAGCAGTACTTC

J gene: TRBJ1-5
D gene: .
clone size: once
V gene: TRBV28
CDR3 protein: CASSLWTSGEMLQPQHF
CDR3 DNA: TGTGCCAGCAGTTTATGGACCTCAGGGGAGATGTTGCAGCCCCAGCATTTT

J gene: TRBJ1-4
D gene: TRBD1
clone size: once
V gene: TRBV28
CDR3 protein: CASSFYKGALATNEKLFF
CDR3 DNA: TGTGCCAGCAGTTTTTATAAGGGGGCGCTAGCAACTAATGAAAAACTGTTTTTT

J gene: TRBJ2-7
D gene: TRBD1
clone size: few
V gene: TRBV18
CDR3 protein: CASSPGMTGTTYEQYF
CDR3 DNA: TGTGCCAGCTCACCTGGGATGACAGGGACGACCTACGAGCAGTACTTC

J gene: TRBJ2-3
D gene: .
clone size: .
V gene: TRBV18
CDR3 protein: CASSEGTSTDTQYF
CDR3 DNA: TGTGCCAGCTCGGAAGGGACTAGCACAGATACGCAGTATTTT

J gene: TRBJ2-1
D gene: TRBD1
clone size: .
V gene: TRBV7-2
CDR3 protein: CASRPGQLNNEQFF
CDR3 DNA: TGTGCCAGCAGGCCGGGACAGCTTAACAATGAGCAGTTCTTC

J gene: TRBJ1-1
D gene: TRBD1
clone size: .
V gene: TRBV9
CDR3 protein: CASTPEGQGDHRTEAFF
CDR3 DNA: TGTGCCAGCACCCCAGAAGGACAGGGGGACCATAGGACTGAAGCTTTCTTT

J gene: TRBJ1-6
D gene: .
clone size: .
V gene: TRBV2
CDR3 protein: CASSERQTRSYNSPLHF
CDR3 DNA: TGTGCCAGCAGTGAAAGGCAGACTCGCTCCTATAATTCACCCCTCCACTTT

J gene: TRBJ1-5
D gene: .
clone size: .
V gene: TRBV19
CDR3 protein: CASSIDTADYSNQPQHF
CDR3 DNA: TGTGCCAGTAGTATAGATACGGCGGATTATAGCAATCAGCCCCAGCATTTT

J gene: TRBJ1-2
D gene: .
clone size: few
V gene: TRBV10-1
CDR3 protein: CASSPTIQVGEGYTF
CDR3 DNA: TGCGCCAGCAGTCCCACGATTCAGGTCGGTGAGGGCTACACCTTC

J gene: TRBJ1-3
D gene: TRBD1
clone size: .
V gene: TRBV9
CDR3 protein: CASSPGQGMLGNTIYF
CDR3 DNA: TGTGCCAGCAGCCCTGGACAGGGCATGCTTGGAAACACCATATATTTT

J gene: TRBJ1-1
D gene: TRBD1
clone size: once
V gene: TRBV14
CDR3 protein: CASSQEVGGLWTEAFF
CDR3 DNA: TGTGCCAGCAGCCAAGAGGTAGGGGGCCTTTGGACTGAAGCTTTCTTT

J gene: TRBJ1-5
D gene: TRBD1
clone size: .
V gene: TRBV28
CDR3 protein: CASSLPGWDSYSNQPQHF
CDR3 DNA: TGTGCCAGCAGCCTCCCGGGGTGGGACAGCTATAGCAATCAGCCCCAGCATTTT

J gene: TRBJ1-2
D gene: TRBD1
clone size: .
V gene: TRBV13
CDR3 protein: CASSTRGTAFYGYTF
CDR3 DNA: TGTGCCAGCAGCACCCGTGGGACAGCCTTCTATGGCTACACCTTC

J gene: TRBJ2-5
D gene: TRBD2
clone size: .
V gene: TRBV9
CDR3 protein: CASTAGGSSAETQYF
CDR3 DNA: TGTGCCAGCACCGCGGGCGGGAGTTCTGCAGAGACCCAGTACTTC

J gene: TRBJ1-1
D gene: .
clone size: few
V gene: TRBV9
CDR3 protein: CASSVREGNTEAFF
CDR3 DNA: TGTGCCAGCAGCGTACGGGAAGGGAACACTGAAGCTTTCTTT

J gene: TRBJ2-1
D gene: .
clone size: few
V gene: TRBV5-5
CDR3 protein: CASSWGPSRSNNEQFF
CDR3 DNA: TGTGCCAGCAGCTGGGGGCCCAGCCGGTCCAACAATGAGCAGTTCTTC

J gene: TRBJ2-7
D gene: .
clone size: .
V gene: TRBV7-6
CDR3 protein: CASSLAASYEQYF
CDR3 DNA: TGTGCCAGCAGCTTAGCCGCGTCCTACGAGCAGTACTTC

J gene: TRBJ1-5
D gene: TRBD1
clone size: once
V gene: TRBV28
CDR3 protein: CASSLGRGSNQPQHF
CDR3 DNA: TGTGCCAGCAGTTTGGGCAGGGGGAGCAATCAGCCCCAGCATTTT

J gene: TRBJ2-2
D gene: TRBD1
clone size: .
V gene: TRBV9
CDR3 protein: CASSAGGTGELFF
CDR3 DNA: TGTGCCAGCAGCGCAGGGGGCACCGGGGAGCTGTTTTTT

J gene: TRBJ2-3
D gene: .
clone size: .
V gene: TRBV5-1
CDR3 protein: CASSLEGTSTDTQYF
CDR3 DNA: TGCGCCAGCAGCTTGGAGGGGACTAGCACAGATACGCAGTATTTT

J gene: TRBJ1-4
D gene: .
clone size: .
V gene: TRBV28
CDR3 protein: CASIPQGLGEKLFF
CDR3 DNA: TGTGCCAGTATACCACAGGGATTGGGAGAAAAACTGTTTTTT